This T cell receptor (beta chain) originates from a study of cytomegalovirus exposure and HLA in healthy donors. It was with 60 Vbeta and 13 Jbeta primers that the PCR ran. Clones were sequenced by immunoSEQ multiplex PCR, and TCRdb holds only the in-frame ones, with some missing. The data contain 150,000 to 180,000 clones, roughly 74% of them singletons. A remark on this clone: No antigen is known for it.

Study results and caveats: Reportedly, TCR beta sequences accurately predicted HLA-A and HLA-B alleles in most subjects. A list of roughly 160 TCR beta chains associated with cytomegalovirus was given. The availability of immune exposure information extended only to CMV serostatus.

Sequences were obtained from PBMCs. The origin of this receptor is a young man in good health and CMV-seronegative.

Here the CDR3 reads CASSVSPGRGMYQETQYF. CDR3 sequence (DNA): TGTGCCAGCAGCGTAAGCCCTGGGCGGGGGATGTACCAAGAGACCCAGTACTTC. The chain combines TRBV9 with TRBJ2-5; TRBD2 matches 7 bases. V dropped 1 base and J dropped 0; count of bases not matched to a gene: 12. The CDR3 consists of 18 residues. Germline assignment: CDR1 SGDLS and CDR2 YYNGEE.